This T cell receptor (beta chain) was identified in a study of cytotoxic CD8 clonotypes in ibrutinib-treated CLL. About the study: Response material was collected after a median 12 months of treatment, range 6 to 36.

As for this clone: What it binds is unknown.

Overall study results and limits: Clonality increased at ibrutinib response, then returned toward baseline at progression. Rare overall, public clonotypes shrank or held steady under therapy.

Deep sequencing aimed at 1 in 200,000 to 1 in 1 million T cells' resolution. TCRdb's copy holds only in-frame clones and misses some; the assay was immunoSEQ multiplex PCR. The sample records about 5,500 clones, more than 60% being singletons. V shed 1 base and J shed 4 bases, with 9 bases lying between them. Germline CDR1 and CDR2: SGHTA and FQGTGA. The CDR3 has 14 amino acids. The sample consisted of PBMCs, taken before ibrutinib treatment. V gene TRBV7-3 combines with J gene TRBJ2-3, with unresolved D. The sequence derives from a human donor with chronic lymphocytic leukemia. This CDR3 is CASSLKSPPDTQYF. In DNA form, the CDR3 reads TGTGCCAGCAGCTTAAAGAGCCCCCCAGATACGCAGTATTTT.